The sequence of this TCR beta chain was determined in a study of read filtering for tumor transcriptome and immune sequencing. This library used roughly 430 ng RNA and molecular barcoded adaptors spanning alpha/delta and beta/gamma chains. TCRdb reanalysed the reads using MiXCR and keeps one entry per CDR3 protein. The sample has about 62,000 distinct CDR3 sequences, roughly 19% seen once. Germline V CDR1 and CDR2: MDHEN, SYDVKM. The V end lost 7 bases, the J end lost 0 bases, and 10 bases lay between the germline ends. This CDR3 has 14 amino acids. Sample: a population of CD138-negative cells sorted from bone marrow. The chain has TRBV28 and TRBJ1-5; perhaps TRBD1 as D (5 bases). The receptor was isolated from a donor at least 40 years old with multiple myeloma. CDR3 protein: CASNGGGSNQPQHF. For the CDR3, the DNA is TGTGCCAGCAACGGGGGAGGTAGCAATCAGCCCCAGCATTTT.